A selection of T cell receptor beta chains follows, all from one sample in a study of post-analysis software for immune sequencing data. TCRdb re-called the PCR reads through MiXCR, storing one row per CDR3 protein. The table has 350,000 to 500,000 distinct CDR3 sequences, roughly 38% seen once; the top ten hold around 8%. The material sequenced was blood. These receptor sequences come from a girl aged 2 to 10 with multiple sclerosis. CDR3s include the opening cysteine and the closing phenylalanine or tryptophan. The D gene is left open where the match is weak. Part of the rows lack a size; the others show once, few, many or a class for expanded clones.

j_gene,v_gene,d_gene,abundance,CDR3nt,CDR3aa
TRBJ2-5,TRBV13,NA,few,TGTGCCAGCAGCTTAGTGGAGGGGCGACTAGTGCTTCCAGAGACCCAGTACTTC,CASSLVEGRLVLPETQYF
TRBJ1-4,TRBV20-1,NA,NA,TGCAGTGCTAGAGGGCAGGTTAATGAAAAACTGTTTTTT,CSARGQVNEKLFF
TRBJ2-3,TRBV12-3/TRBV12-4,NA,NA,TGTGCCAGCAGTTCCTCTGGCATTTCTAGCACAGATACGCAGTATTTT,CASSSSGISSTDTQYF
TRBJ2-4,TRBV20-1,TRBD2,few,TGCAGTGCTAGAGGCTCTCGGGACTATTGGGGTCCGGCCAAAAACATTCAGTACTTC,CSARGSRDYWGPAKNIQYF
TRBJ2-7,TRBV29-1,NA,few,TGCAGTGCAGGGGAGTTCGGCTTTCTCGAGCAGTACTTC,CSAGEFGFLEQYF
TRBJ2-7,TRBV29-1,TRBD1,NA,TGCAGCGTGGTACCGGGACAGGGCCACGAGCAGTACTTC,CSVVPGQGHEQYF
TRBJ2-7,TRBV10-3,NA,few,TGTGCCGCCACCGGGACCCAGTGGGACGAGCAGTACTTC,CAATGTQWDEQYF
TRBJ2-3,TRBV7-2,NA,NA,TGTGCCAGTAAAACAGGGTATAATACAGATACGCAGTATTTT,CASKTGYNTDTQYF
TRBJ1-2,TRBV12-3/TRBV12-4,NA,NA,TGTGCCAGCAGTTTGCATGGGGGCGCTTTAGATGGCTACACCTTC,CASSLHGGALDGYTF
TRBJ2-3,TRBV6-5,NA,NA,TGTGCCAGCGGAGGGTTCTCCCCACGGGATACGCAGTATTTT,CASGGFSPRDTQYF
TRBJ1-2,TRBV5-1,NA,few,TGCGCCAGCAGCGCGGACGGATATCTTGGCTACACCTTC,CASSADGYLGYTF
TRBJ2-1,TRBV5-1,NA,NA,TGCGCCACCTGGACAGAACAGAATGAGCAGTTCTTC,CATWTEQNEQFF
TRBJ2-1,TRBV7-9,TRBD1,NA,TGTGCCAGCAGCGCATCCGGGACAGGGGGCGGAAATGAGCAGTTCTTC,CASSASGTGGGNEQFF
TRBJ2-1,TRBV6-2/TRBV6-3,TRBD2,few,TGTGCCAGCAGCCCCCATGCGGCTAGCGGGAGACGATACAATGAGCAGTTCTTC,CASSPHAASGRRYNEQFF
TRBJ2-5,TRBV3-1,TRBD2,NA,TGTGCCAGCAGCCAAGATAAGTGGGATGTAGGGGCTAGCGGGAGGATCGAGGAGACCCAGTACTTC,CASSQDKWDVGASGRIEETQYF
TRBJ1-5,TRBV20-1,NA,NA,TGCAGTGCAAAGGGGGACAGCAATCAGCCCCAGCATTTT,CSAKGDSNQPQHF
TRBJ2-1,TRBV6-5,TRBD1,NA,TGTGCCAGCAGACGGACAGGCCGACCGACCTACAATGAGCAGTTCTTC,CASRRTGRPTYNEQFF
TRBJ2-7,TRBV12-3/TRBV12-4,NA,few,TGTGCCAGCAGTTTTGTATTAGGGGACGGTACGATGGAGCAGTACTTC,CASSFVLGDGTMEQYF
TRBJ1-2,TRBV28,TRBD1,NA,TGTGCCAGCAGCTACCGACAGGGGGCGGAGGGCTACACCTTC,CASSYRQGAEGYTF
TRBJ2-7,TRBV6-5,TRBD1,NA,TGTGCCAGCAGTTACCGAAGACAGGGGGCAAACGAGCAGTACTTC,CASSYRRQGANEQYF
TRBJ2-1,TRBV7-9,NA,once,TGTGCCAGCAGCTTACTTGCCAGGGGAATAGTGGAGCAGTTCTTC,CASSLLARGIVEQFF
TRBJ2-3,TRBV28,NA,few,TGTGCCAGCAGCCCCGCTCCCAGCACAGATACGCAGTATTTT,CASSPAPSTDTQYF
TRBJ2-1,TRBV28,NA,few,TGTGGACACTGCGGGACAGCCAATGAGCAGTTCTTC,CGHCGTANEQFF
TRBJ1-4,TRBV12-3/TRBV12-4,NA,NA,TGTGCCAGCAACGGGCAGAGTAATGAAAAACTGTTTTTT,CASNGQSNEKLFF
TRBJ2-7,TRBV5-8,NA,once,TGTGCCAGCAGCTTAACGGTCTTTTCCTCCTCCGAGCAGTACTTC,CASSLTVFSSSEQYF
TRBJ2-1,TRBV6-1,TRBD2,NA,TGTGCCAGCAGATCCGGTTCGGGGGGGGATTGCTACAATGAGCAGTTCTTC,CASRSGSGGDCYNEQFF
TRBJ2-1,TRBV20-1,NA,NA,TGCACAATATTGGGCGGGTCAAAAGAGACCCAGTTCTTC,CTILGGSKETQFF
TRBJ2-1,TRBV7-8,NA,NA,TGTGCCAGCAGCTTAGCCCGGCGGGGCCCAGTCACGAATGAGCAGTTCTTC,CASSLARRGPVTNEQFF
TRBJ1-2,TRBV28,NA,NA,TGTGCCAGCAGTCCGCCGGGGATTGGCTACACCTTC,CASSPPGIGYTF
TRBJ2-5,TRBV29-1,NA,many,TGCAGCGTTGAACCGACAGAGCAAGAGACCCAGTACTTC,CSVEPTEQETQYF
TRBJ2-7,TRBV6-1,TRBD2,few,TGTGCCAGCAGTGTTGGACTAGCGGGACGCTACGAGCAGTACTTC,CASSVGLAGRYEQYF
TRBJ2-7,TRBV20-1,TRBD2,NA,TGCAGTGCTGTAACCCTTAGCGGGGAAGCCTACGAGCAGTACTTC,CSAVTLSGEAYEQYF
TRBJ2-3,TRBV27,NA,NA,TGTGCCAGCAGTTTACCGTTGCATGGGGGTACGCAGTATTTT,CASSLPLHGGTQYF
TRBJ2-3,TRBV6-2/TRBV6-3,NA,NA,TGTGCCAGCAGAACCGGGCGTAGCACAGATACGCAGTATTTT,CASRTGRSTDTQYF
TRBJ1-4,TRBV27,TRBD1,NA,TGTGCCAGCAGTTTAAAGGGGGCTTTAACTAATGAAAAACTGTTTTTT,CASSLKGALTNEKLFF
TRBJ1-2,TRBV4-1,NA,NA,TGCGCCAGCAGCCAACTAGTTCTCCGGGGGGCCCATGGCTACACCTTC,CASSQLVLRGAHGYTF
TRBJ2-6,TRBV6-2/TRBV6-3,NA,NA,TGTGCCAGCAGTCCAATAACTAACGGGCCCTTTAGCGTCCTGACTTTC,CASSPITNGPFSVLTF
TRBJ2-1,TRBV27,NA,NA,TGTGCCAGCAGTTTATATCCCCCGGCAGAATCATCCTACAATAAGCAGTTCTTC,CASSLYPPAESSYNKQFF
TRBJ1-5,TRBV12-3/TRBV12-4,NA,NA,TGTGCCAGCAGTCCGGTTGGGGATCAGCCCCAGCATTTT,CASSPVGDQPQHF
TRBJ2-1,TRBV12-3/TRBV12-4,NA,NA,TGTGCCAGCAGTTGGGGGGGGGCTCCGCCAAAGCAGTTCTTC,CASSWGGAPPKQFF
TRBJ2-3,TRBV3-1,NA,NA,TGTGCCAGCAGCCAAGAGACCCCAATATGGGGAGATACGCAGTATTTT,CASSQETPIWGDTQYF
TRBJ2-7,TRBV28,TRBD2,NA,TGTGCCAGCAGCTTCCCACCGGGACTAGCCTCCTACGAGCAGTACTTC,CASSFPPGLASYEQYF
TRBJ2-5,TRBV7-7,NA,NA,TGTGCCAGCAGCCCTCAAGGGGCAGCACAAGAGACCCAGTACTTC,CASSPQGAAQETQYF
TRBJ1-1,TRBV7-8,TRBD1,NA,TGTGCCAGCAGGAGACAGGGGGACACTGAAGCTTTCTTT,CASRRQGDTEAFF
TRBJ2-1,TRBV5-6,NA,NA,TGTGCCAGCAGCTTGGAACCAAATCTTTTCCGTCCCATCTCCTACAATGAGCAGTTCTTC,CASSLEPNLFRPISYNEQFF